The entry below describes one T cell receptor beta chain. This specimen belongs to a study of blood T cell repertoires in COVID-19. At the level of the study: PBMCs, B-cell-depleted T cells, or T cells were the source of the cDNA or gDNA that made up the material.

Method: immunoSEQ multiplex PCR; TCRdb's copy keeps in-frame clones and lacks some. The sample shows roughly 440,000 clones, approximately 89% of them seen only once. Germline V gives CDR1 SGHVS, CDR2 FNYEAQ. The CDR3 spans 13 residues. V was clipped by 3 bases and J by 3 bases, with 8 bases between them. The J gene is TRBJ1-1, the V gene TRBV7-6; D unresolved. This clonotype was sampled from a woman aged 45-65 years with COVID-19, enrolled during active disease. What was sequenced was peripheral blood. CDR3 region: CASSFRVDTEAFF. In DNA form, the CDR3 reads TGTGCCAGCAGCTTCCGGGTGGACACTGAAGCTTTCTTT.